The 26 T cell receptor beta chains reported below all come from one sample, sequenced in a study of blood T cell repertoires in COVID-19. Some clones are missing from TCRdb's copy, which holds only in-frame ones; the method was immunoSEQ multiplex PCR. This table has over 100,000 clones, roughly 85% appearing once. Input material: peripheral blood. The receptor set was obtained from a man older than 75 with acute or convalescent COVID-19.

The chain is built from TRBV10-3 and TRBJ1-5; D uncertain. Trimming shortened V by 0 bases and J by 6 bases, and 9 bases separated the two germline ends. The length of the CDR3 is 14 residues. Germline V lookup: CDR1 ENHRY, CDR2 SYGVKD. Written as DNA, the CDR3 is TGTGCCATCAGTGAGTCCGAGGGTATTCAGCCCCAGCATTTT. Its translation: CAISESEGIQPQHF.

The CDR3 spells CASSYSRSGRPETQYF. CDR3 coding DNA: TGTGCCAGCAGTTACTCGCGGAGCGGGAGACCAGAGACCCAGTACTTC. This chain uses TRBV6-6 with TRBJ2-5; 8 bases map to TRBD2. CDR1 MNHNY and CDR2 SVGAGI come from the germline V gene (reference sequence). The CDR3 sequence is 16 residues long. Trimming removed 0 bases from V and 4 bases from J; junction bases left unmatched: 7.

The V call is TRBV10-3, the J call TRBJ1-1; D call uncertain. Germline CDR1 reads ENHRY; CDR2 reads SYGVKD. This CDR3 spans 15 amino acids. The germline V and J ends were trimmed by 0 bases and 12 bases, with 20 bases remaining between them. The CDR3 is CAISESRERLLSTFF. CDR3 bases: TGTGCCATCAGTGAGTCACGGGAAAGACTCCTTTCAACTTTCTTT.

CDR3 nucleotide sequence: TGCGCCAGCAGCCCGGGACTAGCGGTCTACGAGCAGTACTTC. It encodes CASSPGLAVYEQYF. This sequence joins TRBV5-1 and TRBJ2-7, with 11 bases lining up with TRBD2. Germline loops: CDR1 SGHRS, CDR2 YFSETQ. The junction had 3 bases not matched to a gene; V was cut back by 4 bases and J by 3 bases. The CDR3 totals 14 residues.

The chain couples TRBV7-9 to TRBJ2-2; a weak D match, TRBD1 (6 bases). The CDR3 is made up of 14 amino acids. The germline V gene encodes CDR1 SEHNR and CDR2 FQNEAQ (reference sequence). V was trimmed by 5 bases and J by 8 bases, leaving 15 bases between them. CDR3 in amino acids: CASSTTQGIGELFF. The DNA of the CDR3 is TGTGCCAGCAGCACAACACAGGGAATTGGGGAGCTGTTTTTT.

The sample holds one count of this clone. The chain combines TRBV7-2 with TRBJ2-1; 11 nucleotides agree with TRBD2. V lost 4 bases to trimming and J lost 3 bases; unmatched junction nucleotides: 8. CDR1 is SGHTA, CDR2 FQGNSA, per germline. CDR3 length: 17 residues. CDR3 amino acids: CASSSYLGTSGYNEQFF. CDR3 bases: TGTGCCAGCAGCTCATACCTCGGGACTAGCGGCTACAATGAGCAGTTCTTC.

This chain connects TRBV11-2 to TRBJ1-1; the D is unclear. This CDR3 has 13 residues. V was shortened by 5 bases and J by 6 bases, with 13 bases between the two germline ends. The V gene's germline CDR1 is SGHAT and CDR2 FQNNGV. CDR3 sequence reads: CASSPRGRPEAFF. The CDR3, as DNA: TGTGCCAGCAGCCCCCGCGGGCGTCCTGAAGCTTTCTTT.

The V call is TRBV3-1 (or the pseudogene TRBV3-2), the J call TRBJ2-1; TRBD2 might be the D (6 bases). Germline CDR1 is LGHDT and CDR2 is YNNKEL (reference sequence). The CDR3 runs to 15 residues. The V gene lost 0 bases and the J gene lost 7 bases, with 13 bases spanning the gap. CDR3 nucleotides: TGTGCCAGCAGCCAAGAGGGGGGATGGGGGAATGAGCAGTTCTTC. Encoded protein: CASSQEGGWGNEQFF.

This chain links TRBV5-5 with TRBJ1-1, with 7 bases that match TRBD1. The CDR3 consists of 15 residues. Per germline, CDR1 SGHKS and CDR2 YYEKEE (reference sequence). Trimming removed 0 bases from V and 1 base from J; junction bases left unmatched: 3. CDR3 bases: TGTGCCAGCAGCTTGGATTGGGACAGGAACACTGAAGCTTTCTTT. It translates to CASSLDWDRNTEAFF.

The chain links TRBV14 to TRBJ2-1, with 10 bases lining up with TRBD1. The germline V gene has CDR1 SGHDN and CDR2 FVKESK. The CDR3 loop spans 14 amino acids. With V trimmed by 1 base and J by 7 bases, 1 base remained unmatched. This CDR3 reads CASSQGQGANEQFF. The CDR3 DNA sequence: TGTGCCAGCAGCCAAGGACAGGGGGCGAATGAGCAGTTCTTC.

This clone is a singleton in its sample. J is TRBJ1-3 and V is TRBV6-4; 7 bases agree with TRBD1. With 8 bases clipped from V and 4 bases from J, the junction kept 14 bases outside the gene matches. Looked up from germline, CDR1 is MRHNA and CDR2 is SNTAGT. The CDR3 spans 16 residues. The CDR3 loop is CASGASSTGRGNTIYF. CDR3 nucleotides: TGTGCCAGCGGGGCCTCTTCGACAGGGAGGGGAAACACCATATATTTT.

CDR3 in amino acids: CASSRRPPGQADEKLFF. As DNA, the CDR3 is TGTGCCAGCAGTAGAAGACCCCCTGGACAGGCGGACGAAAAACTGTTTTTT. The chain couples TRBV27 to TRBJ1-4; 7 bases fit TRBD1. CDR1 is MNHEY and CDR2 is SMNVEV in the germline V gene (reference sequence). This CDR3 spans 17 amino acids. Germline trimming cut 5 bases from V and 8 bases from J; bases unmatched to any gene: 17. The variable domain in full, with the rest retrieved from reference TRBV27 and TRBJ1-4, is EAQVTQNPRYLITVTGKKLTVTCSQNMNHEYMSWYRQDPGLGLRQIYYSMNVEVTDKGDVPEGYKVSRKEKRNFPLILESPSPNQTSLYFCASSRRPPGQADEKLFFGSGTQLSVL.

The chain carries TRBV14 and TRBJ1-1; possible D gene TRBD1, 5 bases. The V end was cut by 4 bases, the J end by 5 bases, with 17 bases between. In germline, CDR1 is SGHDN, CDR2 FVKESK. This CDR3 spans 15 amino acids. CDR3 sequence (DNA): TGTGCCAGCAGCCCGTTCAAGGGGCGAGATACTGAAGCTTTCTTT. Its protein product is CASSPFKGRDTEAFF. Full variable domain (rest looked up from reference TRBV14 and TRBJ1-1): EAGVTQFPSHSVIEKGQTVTLRCDPISGHDNLYWYRRVMGKEIKFLLHFVKESKQDESGMPNNRFLAERTGGTYSTLKVQPAELEDSGVYFCASSPFKGRDTEAFFGQGTRLTVV.

The chain joins TRBV28 to TRBJ1-6; tentative D call: TRBD1 (6 bases). Trimming shortened V by 5 bases and J by 7 bases, and 15 bases separated the two germline ends. Germline V gives CDR1 MDHEN, CDR2 SYDVKM. This CDR3 has 15 residues. The CDR3: CASSPLGGLNSPLHF. The DNA for the CDR3 is TGTGCCAGCAGTCCGCTGGGGGGGCTCAATTCACCCCTCCACTTT.

This clone has just one count. The chain recombines TRBV6-1 with TRBJ2-3, with 11 bases fitting TRBD2. This CDR3 is built from 17 residues. V shed 0 bases and J 8 bases; nucleotides not matched to a gene: 10. Germline V gives CDR1 MNHNS, CDR2 SASEGT. The CDR3 here is CASSEALASGGWGTQYF. The CDR3 coding sequence is TGTGCCAGCAGTGAAGCTCTGGCTAGCGGGGGGTGGGGTACGCAGTATTTT.

The J gene is TRBJ2-7, the V gene TRBV27, with 7 bases matching TRBD2. Trimming took 2 bases from V and 9 from J; bases not matched to a gene: 10. This CDR3 is 14 amino acids long. The V gene's germline CDR1 is MNHEY and CDR2 SMNVEV (reference sequence). The CDR3 sequence is CASSLAGVPLGQYF. The CDR3 DNA reads TGTGCCAGCAGTTTAGCGGGGGTCCCTCTCGGGCAGTACTTC.

The chain carries TRBV13 and TRBJ1-2; D gene ambiguous. The CDR3 runs to 13 residues. Trimming pared 0 bases from V and 4 bases from J, leaving 6 bases between. Germline V lookup: CDR1 PRHDT, CDR2 FYEKMQ (reference sequence). The CDR3 nucleotides read TGTGCCAGCAGCTTAGGCCTGTTCTATGGCTACACCTTC. It is translated as CASSLGLFYGYTF.

The CDR3 region is CASSLAGGFTDTQYF. In DNA form, the CDR3 reads TGTGCCAGCAGCTTAGCGGGAGGGTTCACAGATACGCAGTATTTT. This sequence joins TRBV5-4 and TRBJ2-3, with 10 bases fitting TRBD2. CDR1 and CDR2 from the germline V gene are SGHNT and YYREEE (reference sequence). With V trimmed by 2 bases and J by 2 bases, 2 bases remained unmatched. The CDR3 runs 15 residues.

V gene TRBV24-1 combines with J gene TRBJ1-4; D is unresolved. Per germline, CDR1 KGHDR and CDR2 SFDVKD. V was pared by 9 bases and J by 6 bases, with 7 bases between. The CDR3 is made up of 11 amino acids. The CDR3 DNA reads as TGTGCCACCTCGGGAGATGAAAAACTGTTTTTT. It is translated as CATSGDEKLFF.

The genes are TRBV11-1 and TRBJ2-2; TRBD1 matches 7 bases. CDR3 length: 14 residues. The germline CDR1 and CDR2 sequences are SGHAT and FQDESV (reference sequence). The ends lost 5 bases at V and 5 bases at J; junction bases unmatched: 5. CDR3 bases: TGTGCCAGCAGCAGACAGGGTGGAACCGGGGAGCTGTTTTTT. It encodes CASSRQGGTGELFF. Variable domain in full (rest from reference TRBV11-1 and TRBJ2-2): EAEVAQSPRYKITEKSQAVAFWCDPISGHATLYWYRQILGQGPELLVQFQDESVVDDSQLPKDRFSAERLKGVDSTLKIQPAELGDSAMYLCASSRQGGTGELFFGEGSRLTVL.

The chain has TRBV25-1 and TRBJ1-5; D is undetermined. The germline gives CDR1 MGHDK, CDR2 SYGVNS. The V gene lost 6 bases and the J gene lost 1 base, with 10 bases spanning the gap. The CDR3 is 14 amino acids. CDR3 protein: CASSEGKSNQPQHF. The DNA for the CDR3 is TGTGCCAGCAGCGAGGGTAAGAGCAATCAGCCCCAGCATTTT.

J is TRBJ1-2 and V is TRBV3-1 (or the pseudogene TRBV3-2); 8 positions agree with TRBD1. The CDR3 runs to 14 residues. Germline trimming cut 3 bases from V and 2 bases from J; bases unmatched to any gene: 2. The germline V gene encodes CDR1 LGHDT and CDR2 YNNKEL (reference sequence). The CDR3 sequence is CASSHWDRNYGYTF. CDR3 bases: TGTGCCAGCAGCCACTGGGACAGGAACTATGGCTACACCTTC.

The J gene is TRBJ2-2, the V gene TRBV18; 9 nucleotides line up with TRBD1. V lost 0 bases and J lost 3; bases outside the gene matches: 5. The CDR3 totals 17 residues. Per germline, CDR1 KGHSH and CDR2 LQKENI. CDR3 DNA: TGTGCCAGCTCACCACCGCTGGACAGGGGTTACACCGGGGAGCTGTTTTTT. This encodes CASSPPLDRGYTGELFF.

J is TRBJ1-1 and V is TRBV9; possibly TRBD1 for D (6 bases). The CDR3 has 14 residues. The V and J ends lost 0 bases and 6 bases respectively, with 12 bases between them. CDR1 is SGDLS, CDR2 YYNGEE, per germline. The CDR3 DNA is TGTGCCAGCAGCGTAGGTGGGGCAGGGGCTGAAGCTTTCTTT. Its protein is CASSVGGAGAEAFF.

This clone turned up a few times. This chain joins TRBV15 and TRBJ1-6; D is unresolved. The germline V gene has CDR1 LNHNV and CDR2 YYDKDF (reference sequence). Trimming removed 2 bases from V and 0 bases from J, with 14 bases in between. This CDR3 is 18 amino acids long. The CDR3 reads CATSRTGRTSSYNSPLHF. CDR3 nucleotides: TGTGCCACCAGCAGAACTGGGCGCACCAGCTCCTATAATTCACCCCTCCACTTT.

The rearrangement joins TRBV30 to TRBJ2-7; 7 bases align to TRBD1. J lost 0 bases, V lost 2 bases, and 10 bases had no gene match. Germline-derived CDR1 and CDR2 are GTSNPN and SVGIG (reference sequence). The CDR3 is 16 residues long. As DNA, the CDR3 is TGTGCCTGGAGTACATCCGGGACAGCGAGCTCCTACGAGCAGTACTTC. This sequence encodes CAWSTSGTASSYEQYF.